The 9 T cell receptor beta chains reported below all come from one sample, sequenced in a study of glioma-infiltrating T cells. The iRepertoire nested amplicon-rescue multiplex PCR amplified TCR alpha and beta CDR3s from RNA. TCRdb re-analysed the multiplex PCR reads in MiXCR, keeping a single row per CDR3 protein. In the table there are about 93,000 distinct CDR3 sequences, around 40% of which are singletons. Sequencing was carried out using glioma tissue, nonneoplastic brain tissue, or PBMCs (not recorded which). The receptors here all came from a human donor with low-grade glioma or glioblastoma, undergoing nonglioma brain surgery, or in good health (not recorded which).

Regarding this clonotype: At one boundary the junction diverges from the germline segment, which might be a read error. The V and J genes are TRBV25-1 and TRBJ2-1, with TRBD2 identical over 11 bases. CDR3 size: 14 residues. Germline values: CDR1 MGHDK, CDR2 SYGVNS. The CDR3 here is CASSDTSGSSERFF. In nucleotides, the CDR3 is TGTGCCAGCAGTGACACTAGCGGGAGCAGTGAGCGGTTCTTC. Filled out from reference TRBV25-1 and TRBJ2-1, the complete variable domain reads EADIYQTPRYLVIGTGKKITLECSQTMGHDKMYWYQQDPGMELHLIHYSYGVNSTEKGDLSSESTVSRIRTEHFPLTLESARPSHTSQYLCASSDTSGSSERFFGPGTRLTVL.

This clonotype was picked up one time. This rearrangement joins TRBV20-1 to TRBJ2-1; 11 bases fit TRBD2. Germline assignment: CDR1 DFQATT and CDR2 SNEGSKA (reference sequence). J lost 5 bases, V lost 3 bases, and 6 bases had no gene match. This CDR3 is 15 amino acids long. The CDR3 DNA is TGCAGTGCTAGCTTAGCGGGAGGGCCGGACAATGAGCAGTTCTTC. Protein sequence: CSASLAGGPDNEQFF.

About this clonotype: A junction end diverges from the germline sequence, so it may reflect a read error. The chain uses TRBV19 and TRBJ1-5; D remains ambiguous. Germline V gene data show CDR1 as LNHDA and CDR2 as SQIVND (reference sequence). This CDR3 comprises 14 residues. The CDR3 DNA is TGTGCCAGTAGTACCTCTTCTGGAGGTCAGGCCCAGCATTTT. This encodes CASSTSSGGQAQHF.

The chain carries TRBV28 and TRBJ1-5, with 9 bases identical to TRBD1. V was clipped by 6 bases and J by 5 bases; unmatched bases: 5. CDR1 MDHEN and CDR2 SYDVKM come from the germline V gene. CDR3 length: 14 amino acids. The chain's CDR3 is CASRPDRGDQPQHF. The CDR3 DNA reads TGTGCCAGCAGACCGGACAGGGGCGATCAGCCCCAGCATTTT. Drawing the rest from reference TRBV28 and TRBJ1-5, the complete variable domain is DVKVTQSSRYLVKRTGEKVFLECVQDMDHENMFWYRQDPGLGLRLIYFSYDVKMKEKGDIPEGYSVSREKKERFSLILESASTNQTSMYLCASRPDRGDQPQHFGDGTRLSIL.

Regarding this clonotype: A read error may explain this, as a much larger clone is one base away. The V call is TRBV5-1, the J call TRBJ1-2; D remains ambiguous. The CDR3 is made up of 14 amino acids. Germline values: CDR1 SGHRS, CDR2 YFSETQ. CDR3 in DNA: TGCGCCAGCAAGGCGACTACTACTAACTATGGCTACGCCTTC. Protein sequence: CASKATTTNYGYAF.

The chain combines TRBV4-1 with TRBJ2-1; 8 nucleotides match TRBD2. J lost 3 bases, V lost 0 bases, and 7 bases had no gene match. This CDR3 comprises 17 residues. Germline CDR1 reads MGHRA; CDR2 reads YSYEKL. The CDR3 DNA reads as TGCGCCAGCAGCCAAGATCAAGGGGCGGGAGGCTACAATGAGCAGTTCTTC. Its protein product is CASSQDQGAGGYNEQFF.

This clonotype was seen at least ten times. CDR3 protein: CASSLQASYEQYF. The CDR3 nucleotides read TGCGCCAGCAGCTTACAGGCCTCCTACGAGCAGTACTTC. This chain connects TRBV4-1 to TRBJ2-7; maybe TRBD1 (5 bases). Germline CDR1 reads MGHRA; CDR2 reads YSYEKL. This CDR3 is built from 13 residues. V shed 5 bases and J shed 0 bases, with 8 bases lying between them.

As regards this clonotype: This may come from a read error, since a much larger clone is one base off. This sequence joins TRBV4-2 and TRBJ2-2; the D gene could be TRBD1 or TRBD2 (5 bases each). Germline V gene lookup returns CDR1 LGHNA and CDR2 YNFKEQ. Trimming pared 4 bases from V and 2 bases from J, leaving 14 bases between. The CDR3 sequence is 16 residues long. This chain's CDR3 is CASSRDLGRNTGELFF. CDR3 in DNA: TGTGCCAGCAGCCGAGATTTGGGACGTAACACCGGGGAGCTGTTTTTT.

This clonotype was seen many times. This chain links TRBV6-1 with TRBJ2-2; D not certain. This CDR3 spans 15 amino acids. V was clipped by 9 bases and J by 1 base, with 15 bases between them. From germline, CDR1 is MNHNS and CDR2 SASEGT. As DNA, the CDR3 is TGTGCCAGTAAGAACGAACAACTGAACACCGGGGAGCTGTTTTTT. It translates to CASKNEQLNTGELFF.